The 24 T cell receptor beta chains presented below share a single source sample, sequenced in a study of cytomegalovirus exposure and HLA in healthy donors. The PCR used 60 Vbeta and 13 Jbeta primers. Sequenced by immunoSEQ multiplex PCR; TCRdb stores in-frame clones only, minus some. Altogether some 250,000 clones are present, approximately 82% being singletons, with the ten largest covering under 8%. The specimen sequenced was PBMCs. The source of these receptors is a woman aged 60-75 years in good health and CMV-seropositive.

The V gene is TRBV7-2, the J gene TRBJ2-1, with 10 bases fitting TRBD2. CDR1 and CDR2 (germline): SGHTA, FQGNSA. This CDR3 is built from 15 residues. The ends lost 1 base at V and 9 bases at J; junction bases unmatched: 6. The chain's CDR3 is CASSLVPLAGSEQFF. The CDR3, as DNA: TGTGCCAGCAGCTTAGTCCCACTAGCGGGAAGTGAGCAGTTCTTC. The variable domain in full, completed from reference TRBV7-2 and TRBJ2-1, reads GAGVSQSPSNKVTEKGKDVELRCDPISGHTALYWYRQSLGQGLEFLIYFQGNSAPDKSGLPSDRFSAERTGGSVSTLTIQRTQQEDSAVYLCASSLVPLAGSEQFFGPGTRLTVL.

The rearrangement uses TRBV4-1 and TRBJ2-7; a weak D match, TRBD1 (6 bases). V was cut by 1 base and J by 0 bases, with 10 bases left in between. Germline CDR1 MGHRA, CDR2 YSYEKL. This CDR3 comprises 15 residues. The DNA of the CDR3 is TGCGCCAGCAGCCAAGGACAGGTAGCCTCCTACGAGCAGTACTTC. Protein: CASSQGQVASYEQYF.

The rearrangement joins TRBV19 to TRBJ2-7, with D possibly being TRBD1 (5 bases). Trimming shortened V by 4 bases and J by 2 bases, and 12 bases separated the two germline ends. The CDR3 has 14 residues. The germline V gene encodes CDR1 LNHDA and CDR2 SQIVND (reference sequence). The CDR3 nucleotides are TGTGCCAGTAGTAGGGCAGGGTTCGCCTACGAGCAGTACTTC. As protein: CASSRAGFAYEQYF.

The chain recombines TRBV19 with TRBJ1-1, with D perhaps matching TRBD1 (6 bases). CDR1 is LNHDA and CDR2 is SQIVND in the germline V gene (reference sequence). V lost 1 base and J 5 bases, leaving 14 bases between the germline ends. There are 15 residues in the CDR3. CDR3 amino acids: CASSIGPGVLTEAFF. The CDR3, as DNA: TGTGCCAGTAGTATAGGGCCAGGGGTTTTAACTGAAGCTTTCTTT.

In this sample, this clone turned up once. This rearrangement joins TRBV6-5 to TRBJ2-1; D gene uncertain. The CDR3 is 15 residues long. Trimming removed 6 bases at V and 0 bases at J, with 12 bases between. The germline V gene encodes CDR1 MNHEY and CDR2 SVGAGI. The CDR3 loop reads CASRSPWSSYNEQFF. The CDR3 DNA follows: TGTGCCAGCAGATCACCTTGGAGCTCCTACAATGAGCAGTTCTTC.

The DNA of the CDR3 is TGTGCCAGCAGTGGACTAGCGGGAGCTTTACACTACAATGAGCAGTTCTTC. This translates into CASSGLAGALHYNEQFF. This chain links TRBV6-1 with TRBJ2-1; 12 positions agree with TRBD2. The CDR3 is 17 amino acids. Germline values: CDR1 MNHNS, CDR2 SASEGT. The ends lost 4 bases at V and 3 bases at J; junction bases unmatched: 7.

This sequence joins TRBV7-9 and TRBJ1-2; weak D call: TRBD1 (6 bases). The V gene lost 5 bases and the J gene lost 7 bases, with 20 bases spanning the gap. The CDR3 sequence is 15 residues long. CDR1 and CDR2 (germline): SEHNR, FQNEAQ (reference sequence). The CDR3 nucleotides read TGTGCCAGCAGCCTTGGGACTACAGGGAAAGGTGGCTACACCTTC. Its translation: CASSLGTTGKGGYTF.

The chain employs TRBV5-4 and TRBJ2-3; 9 positions agree with TRBD2. Germline V CDR1 and CDR2: SGHNT, YYREEE (reference sequence). CDR3 length equals 17 residues. Losses at the gene ends were 0 bases for V and 0 bases for J; bases not matched to a gene: 5. The CDR3 loop reads CASSLALAGPSTDTQYF. The CDR3 DNA reads TGTGCCAGCAGCTTGGCTCTAGCGGGACCTAGCACAGATACGCAGTATTTT.

This chain connects TRBV19 to TRBJ2-1; tentative D call: TRBD2 (5 bases). This CDR3 contains 15 residues. Per germline, CDR1 LNHDA and CDR2 SQIVND (reference sequence). V dropped 4 bases and J dropped 8 bases, with 18 bases sitting between them. CDR3 region: CASSTGNSWLHEQFF. CDR3 coding DNA: TGTGCCAGTAGTACCGGGAACAGTTGGCTTCATGAGCAGTTCTTC.

The DNA for the CDR3 is TGCGCCAGCAGCTTATGGGAGAAGGGTGAAAAACTGTTTTTT. It encodes CASSLWEKGEKLFF. The chain couples TRBV5-1 to TRBJ1-4, with unresolved D. This CDR3 spans 14 amino acids. Germline CDR1 SGHRS, CDR2 YFSETQ. V gave up 2 bases and J gave up 7 bases, with 12 bases separating them.

This clone has just a few counts. An end of the junction does not agree with germline; a read error may underlie this. V gene TRBV7-9 combines with J gene TRBJ1-2; TRBD1 aligns across 7 bases. The CDR3 sequence is 15 residues long. Germline loops: CDR1 SEHNR, CDR2 FQNEAQ (reference sequence). The CDR3 spells CSSSLYAGGLYGYTF. CDR3 nucleotides: TGTTCCAGCAGCTTATACGCAGGGGGGCTCTATGGCTACACCTTC.

The chain uses TRBV28 and TRBJ2-7; D is perhaps TRBD2 (5 bases). Germline CDR1 MDHEN, CDR2 SYDVKM. This CDR3 has 17 residues. V was clipped by 2 bases and J by 0 bases, with 17 bases between them. CDR3 DNA sequence: TGTGCCAGCAGTTTAAGTATAAGGACGGGAAGCTCCTACGAGCAGTACTTC. This sequence encodes CASSLSIRTGSSYEQYF.

The chain recombines TRBV6-1 with TRBJ2-7; D is ambiguous. CDR3 length: 14 residues. The germline CDR1 and CDR2 sequences are MNHNS and SASEGT. V was clipped by 3 bases and J by 0 bases, with 9 bases between them. CDR3 in DNA: TGTGCCAGCAGTGAGTCGTTCCGCTCCTACGAGCAGTACTTC. Amino acid sequence: CASSESFRSYEQYF.

V is TRBV29-1 and J is TRBJ2-2, with TRBD2 matching over 8 bases. V lost 6 bases and J lost 0; bases outside the gene matches: 3. The CDR3 loop spans 14 amino acids. CDR1 and CDR2 (germline): SQVTM, ANQGSEA. This CDR3 reads CSVLAGANTGELFF. In DNA form, the CDR3 reads TGCAGCGTCCTAGCGGGTGCGAACACCGGGGAGCTGTTTTTT.

This chain links TRBV5-1 with TRBJ1-5, with TRBD1 as a possible D gene (5 bases). V was cut by 2 bases and J by 6 bases, with 12 bases left in between. Germline V gene sequence: CDR1 SGHRS, CDR2 YFSETQ. The CDR3 contains 14 residues. The CDR3 here is CASSFVGEGQPQHF. The CDR3 nucleotides are TGCGCCAGCAGCTTCGTAGGGGAGGGTCAGCCCCAGCATTTT.

The rearrangement links TRBV19 to TRBJ2-3; 7 bases align to TRBD2. This CDR3 spans 13 amino acids. Germline V gene data show CDR1 as LNHDA and CDR2 as SQIVND (reference sequence). V trimming: 4 bases; J trimming: 4 bases; junction bases outside the gene matches: 2. CDR3 DNA: TGTGCCAGTAGTAGGACTAGTTCAGATACGCAGTATTTT. Amino acid sequence: CASSRTSSDTQYF. The variable domain in full, with the rest retrieved from reference TRBV19 and TRBJ2-3, is DGGITQSPKYLFRKEGQNVTLSCEQNLNHDAMYWYRQDPGQGLRLIYYSQIVNDFQKGDIAEGYSVSREKKESFPLTVTSAQKNPTAFYLCASSRTSSDTQYFGPGTRLTVL.

This clone was picked up a small number of times. The CDR3 reads CASSLTGHDEKLFF. CDR3 DNA: TGTGCCAGCAGCTTAACAGGGCATGATGAAAAACTGTTTTTT. The chain employs TRBV7-6 and TRBJ1-4, with D maybe TRBD1 (6 bases). V dropped 2 bases and J dropped 6 bases, with 10 bases sitting between them. This CDR3 is built from 14 residues. Germline V gene data show CDR1 as SGHVS and CDR2 as FNYEAQ.

This chain links TRBV9 with TRBJ2-1; no firm D call. V was pared by 0 bases and J by 0 bases, with 16 bases between. CDR1 and CDR2 (germline): SGDLS, YYNGEE. The CDR3 is 18 amino acids. The CDR3: CASSVAGVGTSSYNEQFF. In DNA form, the CDR3 reads TGTGCCAGCAGCGTAGCTGGAGTGGGTACCAGCTCCTACAATGAGCAGTTCTTC.

This clone has a single count. This chain joins TRBV10-3 and TRBJ2-2; D not certain. V lost 3 bases and J 2 bases, leaving 13 bases between the germline ends. The CDR3 totals 16 residues. From germline, CDR1 is ENHRY and CDR2 SYGVKD. CDR3 residues: CAISDLGADNTGELFF. For the CDR3, the DNA is TGTGCCATCAGTGATCTGGGCGCCGATAACACCGGGGAGCTGTTTTTT.

The chain couples TRBV4-2 to TRBJ2-7; D perhaps matches TRBD2 (6 bases). The length of the CDR3 is 13 residues. Germline loops: CDR1 LGHNA, CDR2 YNFKEQ. V was trimmed by 4 bases and J by 6 bases, leaving 13 bases between them. CDR3 in DNA: TGTGCCAGCAGCCGGGACTGGGGGTCCGAGCAGTACTTC. Its translation: CASSRDWGSEQYF.

V is TRBV27 and J is TRBJ1-4; 10 nucleotides agree with TRBD1. The CDR3 loop spans 15 amino acids. The V segment lost 6 bases and the J segment 8 bases; nucleotides outside the gene matches: 9. Germline V gene sequence: CDR1 MNHEY, CDR2 SMNVEV (reference sequence). CDR3: CASRPRGTGVEKLFF. CDR3 nucleotides: TGTGCCAGCAGACCCCGTGGGACAGGGGTAGAAAAACTGTTTTTT.

V usage is TRBV7-9 and J usage is TRBJ1-2; 11 nucleotides line up with TRBD1. Germline CDR1 reads SEHNR; CDR2 reads FQNEAQ (reference sequence). The J segment lost 8 bases and the V segment lost 2 bases, leaving 4 bases of the junction unmatched. The CDR3 totals 14 residues. As DNA, the CDR3 is TGTGCCAGCAGCTTAATGGGACAGGGGGTCGGCTACACCTTC. Translation: CASSLMGQGVGYTF.

This clone has a single count. The genes are TRBV7-2 and TRBJ2-1; tentative D call: TRBD2 (5 bases). CDR3 size: 14 residues. The V gene's germline CDR1 is SGHTA and CDR2 FQGNSA. V gave up 0 bases and J gave up 15 bases, with 18 bases separating them. The CDR3 here is CASSLASLSSTGFF. For the CDR3, the DNA is TGTGCCAGCAGCTTAGCATCCCTTTCTAGCACGGGGTTCTTC.

The V call is TRBV6-4, the J call TRBJ2-3, with D possibly TRBD2 on 5 matching bases. Germline V CDR1 and CDR2: MRHNA, SNTAGT. Trimming removed 3 bases from V and 3 bases from J, with 13 bases in between. The length of the CDR3 is 15 residues. The CDR3 DNA sequence: TGTGCCAGCAGTGATCGAGGGATGGAGACAGATACGCAGTATTTT. Translation gives CASSDRGMETDTQYF.